Shown below are 8 T cell receptor beta chains from a single sample sequenced in a study of OX40 agonist ivuxolimab in advanced cancers. The data were produced by immunoSEQ multiplex PCR, yet TCRdb's version contains in-frame clones alone and is incomplete. This table holds fewer than 70,000 clones, roughly 83% found once. The starting material was CD4+ or CD8+ T cells sorted from blood, obtained in a trial of the OX40 agonist ivuxolimab. The receptors shown here come from an adult with an advanced solid tumor such as melanoma, head and neck, liver or kidney cancer.

The DNA of the CDR3 is TGTGCCAGCAGTTTCGCCAGCTACCCAACTAATGAAAAACTGTTTTTT. Amino acid sequence: CASSFASYPTNEKLFF. This sequence joins TRBV28 and TRBJ1-4; D remains ambiguous. V lost 3 bases, J lost 0 bases, and 11 bases lay in between. This CDR3 is built from 16 residues. Germline V gene sequence: CDR1 MDHEN, CDR2 SYDVKM.

The J gene is TRBJ2-3, the V gene TRBV25-1; the D gene is possibly TRBD1 (6 bases). Germline V gives CDR1 MGHDK, CDR2 SYGVNS. The CDR3 is made up of 13 amino acids. The ends were cut back, 3 bases at V and 8 bases at J, with 12 bases in the middle. CDR3 coding DNA: TGTGCCAGCAGTGATCAGGGGCGGGCTACGCAGTATTTT. This sequence encodes CASSDQGRATQYF.

V gene TRBV19 combines with J gene TRBJ1-2; TRBD1 might be the D (5 bases). CDR3 length equals 13 residues. Germline V CDR1 and CDR2: LNHDA, SQIVND (reference sequence). With 6 bases removed from V and 3 bases from J, the gap between germline ends came to 11 bases. The CDR3 DNA reads TGTGCCAGTAGAACACAGGACCACTATGGCTACACCTTC. Translated, it gives CASRTQDHYGYTF.

This chain connects TRBV27 to TRBJ1-2; D is uncertain. This CDR3 comprises 15 residues. V lost 5 bases, J lost 1 base, and 14 bases lay in between. Germline lookup yields CDR1 MNHEY and CDR2 SMNVEV (reference sequence). This chain's CDR3 is CASSPHRANNYGYTF. As DNA, the CDR3 is TGTGCCAGCAGTCCACATAGGGCAAATAACTATGGCTACACCTTC.

The rearrangement joins TRBV9 to TRBJ1-4, with D maybe TRBD1 (5 bases). The CDR3 length is 16 residues. Germline V gene data show CDR1 as SGDLS and CDR2 as YYNGEE. V lost 6 bases to trimming and J lost 0 bases, with 15 bases between them. CDR3 loop: CASISPDSTTNEKLFF. The CDR3 DNA sequence: TGTGCCAGCATCAGCCCAGACAGCACAACTAATGAAAAACTGTTTTTT.

As regards this clone: A junction boundary mismatches the germline segment, possibly from a read error. This specimen includes other DNA sequences encoding the same CDR3. The V gene is TRBV7-2, the J gene TRBJ1-5; possible D gene TRBD1, 6 bases. CDR1 SGHTA and CDR2 FQGNSA come from the germline V gene. The CDR3 extends over 15 amino acids. DNA of the CDR3: TGTGCCAGCAGCTTATGGGGGGCTAGCAATCAGCCCCAACATTTT. This encodes CASSLWGASNQPQHF.

The chain joins TRBV19 to TRBJ2-7, with D tentatively TRBD2 (5 bases). This CDR3 contains 11 residues. Trimming took off 7 bases at V and 9 bases at J, with 13 bases between the two ends. Per the germline V gene, CDR1 is LNHDA and CDR2 is SQIVND (reference sequence). DNA of the CDR3: TGTGCCAGTAACAATGAGGGTGTGCAGTACTTC. Translated, it gives CASNNEGVQYF. The variable domain in full, with the rest retrieved from reference TRBV19 and TRBJ2-7, is DGGITQSPKYLFRKEGQNVTLSCEQNLNHDAMYWYRQDPGQGLRLIYYSQIVNDFQKGDIAEGYSVSREKKESFPLTVTSAQKNPTAFYLCASNNEGVQYFGPGTRLTVT.

V gene TRBV5-8 combines with J gene TRBJ2-5; a possible D gene is TRBD2 (6 bases). CDR1 is SGHTS and CDR2 is YDEGEE in the germline V gene. Trimming left V 4 bases short and J 5 bases short, with 24 bases between. The CDR3 has 17 residues. The CDR3 sequence: CASSLTGTGLFIETQYF. Written as DNA, the CDR3 is TGTGCCAGCAGCCTCACCGGGACTGGTCTTTTTATTGAGACCCAGTACTTC. Filled out from reference TRBV5-8 and TRBJ2-5, the complete variable domain reads EAGVTQSPTHLIKTRGQQATLRCSPISGHTSVYWYQQALGLGLQFLLWYDEGEERNRGNFPPRFSGRQFPNYSSELNVNALELEDSALYLCASSLTGTGLFIETQYFGPGTRLLVL.